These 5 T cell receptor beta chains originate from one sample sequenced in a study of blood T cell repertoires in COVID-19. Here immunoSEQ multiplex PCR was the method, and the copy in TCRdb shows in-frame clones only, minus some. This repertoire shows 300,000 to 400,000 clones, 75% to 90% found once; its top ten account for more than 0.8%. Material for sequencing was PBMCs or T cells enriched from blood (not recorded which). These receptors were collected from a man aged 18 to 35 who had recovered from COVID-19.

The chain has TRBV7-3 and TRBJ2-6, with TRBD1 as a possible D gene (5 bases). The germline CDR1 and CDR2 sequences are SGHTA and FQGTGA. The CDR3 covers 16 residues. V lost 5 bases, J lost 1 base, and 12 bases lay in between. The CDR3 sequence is CASSHPQGSGANVLTF. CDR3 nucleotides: TGTGCCAGCAGCCACCCCCAGGGTTCTGGGGCCAACGTCCTGACTTTC.

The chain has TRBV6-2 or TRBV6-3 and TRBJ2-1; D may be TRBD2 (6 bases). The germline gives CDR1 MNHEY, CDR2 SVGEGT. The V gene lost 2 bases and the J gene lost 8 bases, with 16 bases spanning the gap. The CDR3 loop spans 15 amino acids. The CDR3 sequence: CASSYGGVVSDEQFF. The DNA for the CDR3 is TGTGCCAGCAGTTACGGCGGGGTAGTTTCCGATGAGCAGTTCTTC.

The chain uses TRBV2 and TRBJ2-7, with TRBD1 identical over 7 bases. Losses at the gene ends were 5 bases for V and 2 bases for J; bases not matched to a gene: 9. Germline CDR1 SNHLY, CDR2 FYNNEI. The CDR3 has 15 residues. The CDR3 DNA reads TGTGCCAGCAGTCCCACACCCCAGGGGGCCTACGAGCAGTACTTC. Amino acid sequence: CASSPTPQGAYEQYF.

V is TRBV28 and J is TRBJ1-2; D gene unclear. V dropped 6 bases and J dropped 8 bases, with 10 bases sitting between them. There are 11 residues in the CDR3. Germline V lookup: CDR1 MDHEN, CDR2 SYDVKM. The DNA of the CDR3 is TGTGCCAGCAGCCAGCTCAGGGGCTACACCTTC. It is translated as CASSQLRGYTF.

The CDR3 nucleotides are TGTGCCAGCACACCGGGAGGGCCCCACCATGAGCAGTTCTTC. Translating it yields CASTPGGPHHEQFF. The chain uses TRBV28 and TRBJ2-1; 8 nucleotides line up with TRBD2. The CDR3 has 14 residues. J lost 8 bases, V lost 7 bases, and 10 bases had no gene match. Germline V CDR1 and CDR2: MDHEN, SYDVKM. Based on the CDR3 plus reference TRBV28 and TRBJ2-1, the full variable domain is DVKVTQSSRYLVKRTGEKVFLECVQDMDHENMFWYRQDPGLGLRLIYFSYDVKMKEKGDIPEGYSVSREKKERFSLILESASTNQTSMYLCASTPGGPHHEQFFGPGTRLTVL.